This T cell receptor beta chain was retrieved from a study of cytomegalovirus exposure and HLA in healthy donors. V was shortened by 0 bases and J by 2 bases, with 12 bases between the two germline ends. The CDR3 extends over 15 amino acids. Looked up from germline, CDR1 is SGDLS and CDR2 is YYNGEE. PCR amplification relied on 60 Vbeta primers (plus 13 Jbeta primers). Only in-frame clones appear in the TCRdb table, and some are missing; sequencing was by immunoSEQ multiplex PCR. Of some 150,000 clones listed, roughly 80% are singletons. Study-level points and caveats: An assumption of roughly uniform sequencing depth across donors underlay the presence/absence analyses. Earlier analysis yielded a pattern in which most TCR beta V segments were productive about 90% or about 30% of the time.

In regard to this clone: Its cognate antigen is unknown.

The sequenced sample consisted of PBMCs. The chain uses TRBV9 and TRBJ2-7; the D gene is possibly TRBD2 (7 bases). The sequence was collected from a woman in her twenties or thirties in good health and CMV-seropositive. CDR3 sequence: CASSVGAGAPYEQYF. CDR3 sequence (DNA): TGTGCCAGCAGCGTAGGGGCGGGGGCGCCCTACGAGCAGTACTTC.